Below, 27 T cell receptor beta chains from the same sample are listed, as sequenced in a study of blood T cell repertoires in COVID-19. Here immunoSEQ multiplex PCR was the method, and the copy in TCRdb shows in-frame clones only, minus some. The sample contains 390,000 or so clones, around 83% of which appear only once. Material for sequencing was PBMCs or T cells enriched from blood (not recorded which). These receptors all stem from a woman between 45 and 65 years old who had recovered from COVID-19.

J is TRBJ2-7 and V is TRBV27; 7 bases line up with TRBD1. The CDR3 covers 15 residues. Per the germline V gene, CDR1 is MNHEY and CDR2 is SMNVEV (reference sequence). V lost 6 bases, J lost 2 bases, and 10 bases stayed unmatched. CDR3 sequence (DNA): TGTGCCAGCAGCTTGGAGGACAGGCCTACCTACGAGCAGTACTTC. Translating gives CASSLEDRPTYEQYF.

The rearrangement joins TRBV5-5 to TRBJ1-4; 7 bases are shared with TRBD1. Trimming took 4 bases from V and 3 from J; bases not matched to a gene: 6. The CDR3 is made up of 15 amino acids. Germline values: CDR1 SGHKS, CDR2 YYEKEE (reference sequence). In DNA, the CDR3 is TGTGCCAGCAGCCGACAGGGAGGTCCTAATGAAAAACTGTTTTTT. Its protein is CASSRQGGPNEKLFF. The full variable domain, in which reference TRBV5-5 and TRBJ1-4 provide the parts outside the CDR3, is DAGVTQSPTHLIKTRGQQVTLRCSPISGHKSVSWYQQVLGQGPQFIFQYYEKEERGRGNFPDRFSARQFPNYSSELNVNALLLGDSALYLCASSRQGGPNEKLFFGSGTQLSVL.

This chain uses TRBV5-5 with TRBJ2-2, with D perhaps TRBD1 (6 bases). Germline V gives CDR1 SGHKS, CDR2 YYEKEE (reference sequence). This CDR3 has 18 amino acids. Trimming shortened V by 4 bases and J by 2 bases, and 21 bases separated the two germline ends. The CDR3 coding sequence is TGTGCCAGCAGCATGCCGGGACAAGGGGTTACTAACACCGGGGAGCTGTTTTTT. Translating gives CASSMPGQGVTNTGELFF.

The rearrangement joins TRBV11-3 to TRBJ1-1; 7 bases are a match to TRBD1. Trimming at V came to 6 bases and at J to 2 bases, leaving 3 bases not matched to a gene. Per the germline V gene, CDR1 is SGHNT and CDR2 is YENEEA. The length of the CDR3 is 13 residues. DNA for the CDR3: TGTGCCAGCAGTCGGGACAGCAACACTGAAGCTTTCTTT. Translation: CASSRDSNTEAFF.

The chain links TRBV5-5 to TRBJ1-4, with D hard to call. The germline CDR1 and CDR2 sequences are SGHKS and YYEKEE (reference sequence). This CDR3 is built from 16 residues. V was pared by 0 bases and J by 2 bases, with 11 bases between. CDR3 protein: CASSLGPSGTNEKLFF. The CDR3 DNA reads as TGTGCCAGCAGCTTGGGGCCCTCGGGGACTAATGAAAAACTGTTTTTT.

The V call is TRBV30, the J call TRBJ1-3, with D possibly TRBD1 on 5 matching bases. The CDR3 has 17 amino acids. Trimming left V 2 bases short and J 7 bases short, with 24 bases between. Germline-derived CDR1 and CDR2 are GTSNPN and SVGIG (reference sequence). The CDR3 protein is CAWSHRQPHAMWNTIYF. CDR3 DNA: TGTGCCTGGAGTCACAGACAGCCCCACGCGATGTGGAACACCATATATTTT.

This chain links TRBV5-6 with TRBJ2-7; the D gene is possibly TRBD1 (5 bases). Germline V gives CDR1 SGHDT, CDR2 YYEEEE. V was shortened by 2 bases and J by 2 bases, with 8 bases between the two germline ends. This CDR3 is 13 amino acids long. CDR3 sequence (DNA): TGTGCCAGCAGCTTCAGGGCTACCTACGAGCAGTACTTC. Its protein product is CASSFRATYEQYF.

The CDR3 here is CASSRGQTYTGELFF. CDR3 DNA sequence: TGTGCCAGCAGCCGCGGACAGACATACACCGGGGAGCTGTTTTTT. The chain combines TRBV7-2 with TRBJ2-2; maybe TRBD1 (6 bases). Germline loops: CDR1 SGHTA, CDR2 FQGNSA. The V end lost 5 bases, the J end lost 3 bases, and 13 bases lay between the germline ends. The CDR3 is 15 residues long.

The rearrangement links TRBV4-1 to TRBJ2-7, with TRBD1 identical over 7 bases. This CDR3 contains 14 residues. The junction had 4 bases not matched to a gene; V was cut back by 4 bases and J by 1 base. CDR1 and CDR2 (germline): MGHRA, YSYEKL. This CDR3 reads CASSRDRDSYEQYF. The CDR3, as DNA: TGCGCCAGCAGCCGAGACAGGGATTCCTACGAGCAGTACTTC.

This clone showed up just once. As DNA, the CDR3 is TGCGCCAGCAGCTCGGACAGGTTTGAAGCTTTCTTT. Its protein product is CASSSDRFEAFF. V gene TRBV5-1 combines with J gene TRBJ1-1; 7 positions agree with TRBD1. Trimming removed 3 bases from V and 7 bases from J; junction bases left unmatched: 3. There are 12 residues in the CDR3. From germline, CDR1 is SGHRS and CDR2 YFSETQ.

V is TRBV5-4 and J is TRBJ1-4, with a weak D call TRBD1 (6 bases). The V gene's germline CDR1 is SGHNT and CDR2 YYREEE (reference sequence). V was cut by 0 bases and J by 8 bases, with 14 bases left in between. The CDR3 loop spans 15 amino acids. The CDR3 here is CASSLDPKGGEKLFF. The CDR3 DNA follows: TGTGCCAGCAGCTTGGACCCAAAGGGGGGGGAAAAACTGTTTTTT.

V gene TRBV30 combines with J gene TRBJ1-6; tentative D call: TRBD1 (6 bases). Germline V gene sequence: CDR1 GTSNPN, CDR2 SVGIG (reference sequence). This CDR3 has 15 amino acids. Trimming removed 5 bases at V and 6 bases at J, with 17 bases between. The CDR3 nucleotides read TGTGCCTGGGCCACTCGGGACACCACTAATTCACCCCTCCACTTT. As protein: CAWATRDTTNSPLHF. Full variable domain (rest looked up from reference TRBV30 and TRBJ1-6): SQTIHQWPATLVQPVGSPLSLECTVEGTSNPNLYWYRQAAGRGLQLLFYSVGIGQISSEVPQNLSASRPQDRQFILSSKKLLLSDSGFYLCAWATRDTTNSPLHFGNGTRLTVT.

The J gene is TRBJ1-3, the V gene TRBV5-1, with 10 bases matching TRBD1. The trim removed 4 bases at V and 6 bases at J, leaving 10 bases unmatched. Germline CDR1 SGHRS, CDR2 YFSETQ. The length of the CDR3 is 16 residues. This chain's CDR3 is CASSAGTGERLNTIYF. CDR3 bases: TGCGCCAGCAGCGCGGGGACAGGGGAGAGGTTAAACACCATATATTTT.

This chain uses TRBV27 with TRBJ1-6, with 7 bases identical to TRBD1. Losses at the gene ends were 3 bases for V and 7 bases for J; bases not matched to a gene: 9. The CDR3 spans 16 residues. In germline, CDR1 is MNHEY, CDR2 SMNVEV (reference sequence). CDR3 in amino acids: CASSFLGGGANSPLHF. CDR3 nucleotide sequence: TGTGCCAGCAGTTTCCTCGGAGGGGGCGCGAATTCACCCCTCCACTTT.

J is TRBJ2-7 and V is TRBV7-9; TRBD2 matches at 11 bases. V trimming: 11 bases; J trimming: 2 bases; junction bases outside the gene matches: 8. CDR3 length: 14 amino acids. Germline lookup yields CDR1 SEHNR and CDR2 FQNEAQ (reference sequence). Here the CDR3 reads CASTSGSVPYEQYF. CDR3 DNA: TGTGCCTCAACTAGCGGGAGTGTCCCCTACGAGCAGTACTTC.

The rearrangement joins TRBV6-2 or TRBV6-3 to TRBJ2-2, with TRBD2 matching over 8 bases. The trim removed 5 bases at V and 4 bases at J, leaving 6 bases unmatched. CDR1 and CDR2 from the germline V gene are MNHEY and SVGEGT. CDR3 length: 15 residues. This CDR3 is CASSRSGSPTGELFF. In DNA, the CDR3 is TGTGCCAGCAGTCGAAGCGGGAGCCCCACCGGGGAGCTGTTTTTT.

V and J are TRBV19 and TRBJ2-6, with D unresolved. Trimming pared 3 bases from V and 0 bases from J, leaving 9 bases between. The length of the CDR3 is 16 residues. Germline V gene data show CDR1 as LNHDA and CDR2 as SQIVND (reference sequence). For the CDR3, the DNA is TGTGCCAGTAGTATGGGCATCCTCTCTGGGGCCAACGTCCTGACTTTC. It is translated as CASSMGILSGANVLTF.

CDR3 amino acids: CASRGTGSNEQYF. DNA of the CDR3: TGTGCCAGCAGAGGAACAGGTTCCAACGAGCAGTACTTC. J is TRBJ2-7 and V is TRBV6-5; possibly TRBD1 for D (5 bases). V dropped 6 bases and J dropped 5 bases, with 14 bases sitting between them. CDR3 length equals 13 residues. Germline V gene sequence: CDR1 MNHEY, CDR2 SVGAGI.

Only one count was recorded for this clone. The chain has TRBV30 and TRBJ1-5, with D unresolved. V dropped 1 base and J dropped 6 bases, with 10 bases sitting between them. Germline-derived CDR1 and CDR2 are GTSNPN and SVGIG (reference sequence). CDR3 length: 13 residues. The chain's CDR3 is CAWSGGDGQPQHF. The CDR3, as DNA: TGTGCCTGGAGTGGGGGAGACGGTCAGCCCCAGCATTTT.

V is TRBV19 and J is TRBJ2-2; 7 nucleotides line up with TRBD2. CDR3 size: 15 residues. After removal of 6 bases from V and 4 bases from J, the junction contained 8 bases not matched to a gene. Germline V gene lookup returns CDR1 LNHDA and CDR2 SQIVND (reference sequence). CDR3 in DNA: TGTGCCAGTAGACAGAGCGGGGTTTTCACCGGGGAGCTGTTTTTT. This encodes CASRQSGVFTGELFF. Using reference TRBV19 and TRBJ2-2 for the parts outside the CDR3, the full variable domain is DGGITQSPKYLFRKEGQNVTLSCEQNLNHDAMYWYRQDPGQGLRLIYYSQIVNDFQKGDIAEGYSVSREKKESFPLTVTSAQKNPTAFYLCASRQSGVFTGELFFGEGSRLTVL.

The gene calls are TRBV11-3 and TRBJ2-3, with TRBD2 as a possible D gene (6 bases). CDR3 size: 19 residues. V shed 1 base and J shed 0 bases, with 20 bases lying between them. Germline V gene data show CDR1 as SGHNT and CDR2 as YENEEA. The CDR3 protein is CASSLGRGLQSTSTDTQYF. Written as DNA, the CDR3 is TGTGCCAGCAGCTTAGGGCGGGGTTTGCAGTCCACTAGCACAGATACGCAGTATTTT.

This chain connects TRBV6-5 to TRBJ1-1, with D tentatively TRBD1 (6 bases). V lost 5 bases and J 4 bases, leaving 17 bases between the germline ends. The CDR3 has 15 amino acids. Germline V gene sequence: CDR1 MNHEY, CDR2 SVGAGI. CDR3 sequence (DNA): TGTGCCAGCAGTCAATTACCAACAGGGTTCACTGAAGCTTTCTTT. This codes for CASSQLPTGFTEAFF.

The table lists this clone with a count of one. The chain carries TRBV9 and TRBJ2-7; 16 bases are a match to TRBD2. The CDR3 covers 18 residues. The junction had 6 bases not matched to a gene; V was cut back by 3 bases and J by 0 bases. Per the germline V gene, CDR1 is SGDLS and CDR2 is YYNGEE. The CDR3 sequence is CASSEGTSGRAVSYEQYF. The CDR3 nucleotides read TGTGCCAGCAGCGAGGGGACTAGCGGGAGGGCCGTCTCCTACGAGCAGTACTTC. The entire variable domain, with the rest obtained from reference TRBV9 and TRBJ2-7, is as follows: DSGVTQTPKHLITATGQRVTLRCSPRSGDLSVYWYQQSLDQGLQFLIQYYNGEERAKGNILERFSAQQFPDLHSELNLSSLELGDSALYFCASSEGTSGRAVSYEQYFGPGTRLTVT.

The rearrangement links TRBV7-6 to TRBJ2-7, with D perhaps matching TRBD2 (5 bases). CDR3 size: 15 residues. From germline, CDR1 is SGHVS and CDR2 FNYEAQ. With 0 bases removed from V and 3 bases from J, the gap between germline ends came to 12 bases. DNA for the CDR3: TGTGCCAGCAGCTTAGCTGTCGGGGAACGCTACGAGCAGTACTTC. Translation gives CASSLAVGERYEQYF.

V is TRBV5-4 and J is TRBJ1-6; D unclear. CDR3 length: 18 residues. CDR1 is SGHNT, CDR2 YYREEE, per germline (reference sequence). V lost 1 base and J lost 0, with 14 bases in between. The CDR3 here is CASSLRSLGGSYNSPLHF. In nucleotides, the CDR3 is TGTGCCAGCAGCTTGAGAAGCCTCGGTGGCTCCTATAATTCACCCCTCCACTTT.

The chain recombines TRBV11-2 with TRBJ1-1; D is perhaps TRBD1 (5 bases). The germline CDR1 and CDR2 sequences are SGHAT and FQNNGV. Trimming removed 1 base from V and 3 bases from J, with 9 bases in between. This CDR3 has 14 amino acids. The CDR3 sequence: CASSLAGMDTEAFF. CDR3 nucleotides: TGTGCCAGCAGCTTAGCAGGGATGGACACTGAAGCTTTCTTT.

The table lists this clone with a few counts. The chain's CDR3 is CASSNEQGNGYTF. The CDR3, as DNA: TGTGCCAGCAGCAACGAACAGGGAAATGGCTACACCTTC. The V gene is TRBV21-1, the J gene TRBJ1-2; the D call TRBD1 from the table was never checked on the DNA. TRBV21-1 is tagged as a pseudogene. The CDR3 length is 13 residues.